This T cell receptor beta chain comes out of a study of Graves' ophthalmopathy and Graves' hyperthyroidism. Study-wide background: Peripheral blood sampling preceded any treatment and occurred at initial diagnosis. General study results and limits: The majority of expanded thyroid clonotypes above 0.001 frequency also occurred in blood.

CDR1 is SEHNR, CDR2 FQNEAQ, per germline (reference sequence). V lost 5 bases to trimming and J lost 12 bases; unmatched junction nucleotides: 6. CDR3 length: 11 amino acids. Ten or more counts support this clonotype. Its antigen remains unidentified. Amplification from RNA transcripts yielded the TCR beta CDR3 regions. Following a first-round RT-PCR that used HTBI primers, a second-round multiplex PCR was carried out. TCRdb re-called the multiplex PCR reads through MiXCR, storing one row per CDR3 protein. Here the sample spans roughly 500,000 distinct CDR3 sequences, over 13% being singletons. The sequenced sample was blood. The source is a woman between 25 and 40 years old with Graves' ophthalmopathy. The V call is TRBV7-9, the J call TRBJ2-7, with 8 nucleotides matching TRBD1. CDR3 nucleotide sequence: TGTGCCAGCAGCACAGGACAGGGCTTGTACTTC. Translating it yields CASSTGQGLYF.